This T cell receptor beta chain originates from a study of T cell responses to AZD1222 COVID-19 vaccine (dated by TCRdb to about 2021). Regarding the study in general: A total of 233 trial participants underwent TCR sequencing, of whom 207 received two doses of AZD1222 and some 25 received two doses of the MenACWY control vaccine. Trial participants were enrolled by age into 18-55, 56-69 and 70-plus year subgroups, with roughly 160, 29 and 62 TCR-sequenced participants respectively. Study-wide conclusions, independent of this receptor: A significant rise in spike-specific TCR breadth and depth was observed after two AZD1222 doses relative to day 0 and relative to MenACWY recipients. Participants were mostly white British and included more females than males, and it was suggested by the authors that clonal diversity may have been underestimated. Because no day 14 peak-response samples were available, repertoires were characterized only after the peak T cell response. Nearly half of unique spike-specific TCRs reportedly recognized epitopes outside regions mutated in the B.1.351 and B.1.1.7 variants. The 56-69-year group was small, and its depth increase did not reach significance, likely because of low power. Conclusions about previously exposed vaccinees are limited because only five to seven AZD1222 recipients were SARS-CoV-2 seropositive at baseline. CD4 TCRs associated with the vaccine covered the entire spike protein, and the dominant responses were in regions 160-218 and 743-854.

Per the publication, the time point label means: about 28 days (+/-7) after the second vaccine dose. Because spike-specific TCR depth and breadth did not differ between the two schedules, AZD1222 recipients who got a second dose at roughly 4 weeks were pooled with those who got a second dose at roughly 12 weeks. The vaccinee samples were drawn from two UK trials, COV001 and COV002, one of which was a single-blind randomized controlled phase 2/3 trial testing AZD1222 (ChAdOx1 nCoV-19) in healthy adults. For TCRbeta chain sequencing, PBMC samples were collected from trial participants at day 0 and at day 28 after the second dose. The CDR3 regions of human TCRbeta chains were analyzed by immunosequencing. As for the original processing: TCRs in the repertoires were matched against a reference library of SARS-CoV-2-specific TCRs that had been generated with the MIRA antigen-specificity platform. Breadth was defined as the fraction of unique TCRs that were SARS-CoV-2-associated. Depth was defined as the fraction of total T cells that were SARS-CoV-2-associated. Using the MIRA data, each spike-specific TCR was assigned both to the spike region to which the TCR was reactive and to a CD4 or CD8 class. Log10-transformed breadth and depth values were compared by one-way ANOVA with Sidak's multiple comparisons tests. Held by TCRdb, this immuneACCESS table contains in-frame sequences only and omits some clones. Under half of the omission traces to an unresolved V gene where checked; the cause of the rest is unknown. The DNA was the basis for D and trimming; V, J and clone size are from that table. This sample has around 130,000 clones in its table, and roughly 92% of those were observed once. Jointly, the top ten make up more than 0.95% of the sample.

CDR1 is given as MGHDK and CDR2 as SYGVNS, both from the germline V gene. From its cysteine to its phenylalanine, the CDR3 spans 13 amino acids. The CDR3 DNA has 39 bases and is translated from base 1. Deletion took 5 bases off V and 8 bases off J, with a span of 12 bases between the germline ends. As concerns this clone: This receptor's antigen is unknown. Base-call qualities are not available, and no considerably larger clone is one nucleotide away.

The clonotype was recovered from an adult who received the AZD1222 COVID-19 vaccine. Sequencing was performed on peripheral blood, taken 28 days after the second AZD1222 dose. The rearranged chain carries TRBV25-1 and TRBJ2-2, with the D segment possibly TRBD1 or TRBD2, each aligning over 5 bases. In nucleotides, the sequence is TGTGCCAGCAGTCCCTCATGGGGGGGGGAGCTGTTTTTT. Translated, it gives CASSPSWGGELFF.